These T cell receptor beta chains were read from a single sample in a study of beta chain features in type 1 diabetes. Some clones are missing from TCRdb's copy, which holds only in-frame ones; the method was immunoSEQ multiplex PCR. The table shows 250,000 to 300,000 clones, with approximately 25% occurring only once. The sequenced sample consisted of naive CD4+ T cells from blood. These TCRs come from a woman aged 25 to 45 with type 1 diabetes. Both conserved end residues are trimmed from each CDR3. A D gene is named only where the DNA matches it firmly.

>.|TRBV29-1
SVNQGSMNTEAF
>.|TRBV2
ASSLAYEQY
>TRBD2|TRBV5-1
ASSYHWEGPDTQY
>.|TRBV7-2
ASSSTAYEQY
>.|TRBV7-9
ATSPGQLNIQY
>TRBD2|TRBV30
AWTRTSGRTETQY
>.|TRBV6-5
ASRPRGTPSYEQY
>TRBD1|TRBV10-3
AISDRTGDGGYT
>.|TRBV6-1
ASSSAELNEKLF
>TRBD1|TRBV4-1
ASSQIPTGMAYGYT
>.|TRBV6-5
ASSYGDRPSYT
>.|TRBV29-1
SGGSLNTEAF
>TRBD2|TRBV5-1
ASSLDGLDYSEQF
>TRBD1|TRBV7-9
ASSIQTGGYEQY
>TRBD2|TRBV29-1
SVGWTSGGTDTQY
>TRBD1|TRBV7-2
ASSGTGGMNTEAF
>.|TRBV11-2
ASSLRSGANYGYT
>TRBD1|TRBV4-1
ASSQPTGSETQY
>.|TRBV2
ASRGVGYEQY
>.|TRBV29-1
SVAQGFGKGEQY
>TRBD2|TRBV5-1
ASSPTSGRASEQF
>TRBD2|TRBV18
ASSPLPTSGGTELQF
>TRBD2|TRBV6-5
ASSTGTSAYEQY
>TRBD2|TRBV25-1
ASSEYRGGRPGANVLT
>.|TRBV18
ASSPGAVSNQPQH
>.|TRBV19
ASKGGNEQF
>.|TRBV7-3
ASSLRVGPGNEQF
>.|TRBV7-9
ASSQRQGSEAF
>TRBD1|TRBV28
ASGRQGTPYNEQF
>.|TRBV5-1
ASSSQAYEQF
>.|TRBV9
ASSVGQTNQPQH
>.|TRBV19
ASMRQGGTGELF
>.|TRBV30
AWSVPVGRPIQETQY
>TRBD2|TRBV9
ASSVVRGERDNEQF
>.|TRBV5-8
ASRAGTQTGELF
>TRBD1|TRBV5-1
ASSPGQFRVNTEAF
>TRBD2|TRBV28
ASSTSGLAGYNNEQF
>TRBD1|TRBV2
ASSQTGGRIEQY
>.|TRBV10-3
AIQGTTDTQY
>TRBD1|TRBV18
ASSPPGTGLEQY
>.|TRBV18
ASSPAQSTVTKNIQY
>TRBD2|TRBV6-1
ASSAVASGSYEQY
>TRBD2|TRBV18
ASSSGSGETQY
>TRBD1|TRBV28
ASISSGTGGYNEQF
>.|TRBV19
ASSIEPGQSLSGANVLT
>.|TRBV19
ASSIGGSGKKLF
>.|TRBV9
ASSVGSSASTDTQY
>TRBD1|TRBV15
ATGTVSSYNEQF
>.|TRBV5-1
ASSTNPRVDGYT